This T cell receptor beta chain was obtained from a study of blood T cell repertoires in COVID-19. The method was immunoSEQ multiplex PCR; TCRdb's version includes in-frame clones alone and lacks a portion of them. The repertoire holds about 110,000 clones, with roughly nine tenths as singletons. The TCR comes from a woman older than 75 with acute or convalescent COVID-19. Input material: peripheral blood.

The CDR3 DNA sequence: TGTGCCAGCAGCCACCTACAGGGGAACACTGAAGCTTTCTTT. It encodes CASSHLQGNTEAFF. J is TRBJ1-1 and V is TRBV3-1 (or the pseudogene TRBV3-2); weak D call: TRBD1 (6 bases). Germline V gene lookup returns CDR1 LGHDT and CDR2 YNNKEL (reference sequence). CDR3 length equals 14 residues. Between the trimmed V and J ends, which lost 3 bases and 1 base, there was a span of 9 bases.